The sequence of this T cell receptor beta chain was determined in a study of CD8 T cells in ankylosing spondylitis. Molecular-barcoded quantitative 5'-RACE produced these TCR beta libraries. TCRdb re-called the 5' RACE reads through MiXCR, storing one row per CDR3 protein. The sample shows approximately 92,000 distinct CDR3 sequences, approximately 9% of them seen only once. The germline gives CDR1 SNHLY, CDR2 FYNNEI. J was trimmed by 9 bases and V by 3 bases; bases with no gene match: 9. This CDR3 spans 16 amino acids. This clonotype occurred many times. The rearrangement joins TRBV2 to TRBJ1-6; 9 positions match TRBD1. The receptor's source is a male donor with ankylosing spondylitis or in good health (not recorded which). Sequencing used blood, either unsorted or a sorted T cell fraction (not recorded which). CDR3 nucleotides: TGTGCCAGCAGTGAGTCGTGGGACAGGGAGGCTTCACCCCTCCACTTT. Its protein product is CASSESWDREASPLHF.